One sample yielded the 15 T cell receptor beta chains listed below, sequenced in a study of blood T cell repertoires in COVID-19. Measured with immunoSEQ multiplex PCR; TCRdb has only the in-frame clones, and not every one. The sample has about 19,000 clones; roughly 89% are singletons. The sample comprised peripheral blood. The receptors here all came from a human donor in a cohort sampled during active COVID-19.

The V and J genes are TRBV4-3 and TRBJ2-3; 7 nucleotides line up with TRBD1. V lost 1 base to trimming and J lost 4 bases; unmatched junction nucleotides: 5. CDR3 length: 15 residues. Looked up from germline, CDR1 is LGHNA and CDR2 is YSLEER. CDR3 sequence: CASSQARQGPDTQYF. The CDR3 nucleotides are TGCGCCAGCAGCCAAGCCCGACAGGGCCCAGATACGCAGTATTTT.

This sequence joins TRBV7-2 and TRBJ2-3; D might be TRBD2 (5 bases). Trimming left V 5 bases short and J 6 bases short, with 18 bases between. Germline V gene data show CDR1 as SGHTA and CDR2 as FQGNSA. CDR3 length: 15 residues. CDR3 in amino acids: CASSPQRRQEDTQYF. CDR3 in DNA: TGTGCCAGCAGCCCGCAGCGGAGGCAAGAGGATACGCAGTATTTT.

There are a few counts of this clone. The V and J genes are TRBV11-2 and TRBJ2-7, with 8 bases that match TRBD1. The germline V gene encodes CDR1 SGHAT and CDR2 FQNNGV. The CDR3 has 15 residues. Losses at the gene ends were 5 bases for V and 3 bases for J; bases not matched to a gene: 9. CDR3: CASSRTGFGDYEQYF. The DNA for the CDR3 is TGTGCCAGCAGCCGGACAGGGTTTGGGGACTACGAGCAGTACTTC. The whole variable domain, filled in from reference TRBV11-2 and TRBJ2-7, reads EAGVAQSPRYKIIEKRQSVAFWCNPISGHATLYWYQQILGQGPKLLIQFQNNGVVDDSQLPKDRFSAERLKGVDSTLKIQPAKLEDSAVYLCASSRTGFGDYEQYFGPGTRLTVT.

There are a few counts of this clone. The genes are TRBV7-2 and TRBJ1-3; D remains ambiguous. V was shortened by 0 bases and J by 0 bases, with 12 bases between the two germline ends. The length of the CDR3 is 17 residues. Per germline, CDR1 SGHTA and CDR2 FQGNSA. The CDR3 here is CASSLASPVLSGNTIYF. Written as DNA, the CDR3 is TGTGCCAGCAGCTTAGCCTCTCCAGTCCTCTCTGGAAACACCATATATTTT. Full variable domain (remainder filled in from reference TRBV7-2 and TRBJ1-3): GAGVSQSPSNKVTEKGKDVELRCDPISGHTALYWYRQSLGQGLEFLIYFQGNSAPDKSGLPSDRFSAERTGGSVSTLTIQRTQQEDSAVYLCASSLASPVLSGNTIYFGEGSWLTVV.

CDR3 in amino acids: CASSLQGLNLNTEAFF. CDR3 in DNA: TGCGCCAGCAGCTTACAGGGTTTGAACTTGAACACTGAAGCTTTCTTT. This chain links TRBV5-1 with TRBJ1-1; possible D gene TRBD1, 6 bases. CDR3 length equals 16 residues. V gave up 2 bases and J gave up 0 bases, with 14 bases separating them. Germline V gene sequence: CDR1 SGHRS, CDR2 YFSETQ.

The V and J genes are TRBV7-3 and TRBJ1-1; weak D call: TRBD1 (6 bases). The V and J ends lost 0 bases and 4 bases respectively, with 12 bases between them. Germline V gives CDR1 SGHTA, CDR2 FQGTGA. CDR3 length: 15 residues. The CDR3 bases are TGTGCCAGCAGCTTAACTGGGGGCCCGGGCACTGAAGCTTTCTTT. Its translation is CASSLTGGPGTEAFF.

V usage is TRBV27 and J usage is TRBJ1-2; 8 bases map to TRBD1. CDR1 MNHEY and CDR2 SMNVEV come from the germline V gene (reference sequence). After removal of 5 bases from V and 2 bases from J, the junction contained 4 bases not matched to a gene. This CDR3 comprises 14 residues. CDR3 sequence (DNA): TGTGCCAGCAGTACCCGGGACAGGAACTATGGCTACACCTTC. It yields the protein CASSTRDRNYGYTF.

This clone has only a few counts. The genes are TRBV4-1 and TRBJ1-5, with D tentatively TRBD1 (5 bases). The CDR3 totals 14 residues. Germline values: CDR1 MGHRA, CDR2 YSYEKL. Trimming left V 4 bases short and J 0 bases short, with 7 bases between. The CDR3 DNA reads TGCGCCAGCAGCCGACAGAATAGCAATCAGCCCCAGCATTTT. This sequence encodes CASSRQNSNQPQHF.

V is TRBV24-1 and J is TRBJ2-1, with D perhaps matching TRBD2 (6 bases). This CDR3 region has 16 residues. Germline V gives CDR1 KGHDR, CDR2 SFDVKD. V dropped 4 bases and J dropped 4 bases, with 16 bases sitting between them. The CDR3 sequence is CATSEGGFGIYNEQFF. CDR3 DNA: TGTGCCACCAGTGAGGGGGGATTCGGTATTTACAATGAGCAGTTCTTC.

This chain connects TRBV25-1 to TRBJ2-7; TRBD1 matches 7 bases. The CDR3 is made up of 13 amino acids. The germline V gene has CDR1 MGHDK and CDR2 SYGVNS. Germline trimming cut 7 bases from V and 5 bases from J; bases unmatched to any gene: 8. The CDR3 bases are TGTGCCAGCAACCCTGACAGGGCCCACGAGCAGTACTTC. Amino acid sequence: CASNPDRAHEQYF.

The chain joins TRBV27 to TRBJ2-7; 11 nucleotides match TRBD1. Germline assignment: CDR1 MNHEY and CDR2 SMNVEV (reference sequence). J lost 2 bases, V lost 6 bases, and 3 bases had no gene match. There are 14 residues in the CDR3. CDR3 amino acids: CASRRGQGAYEQYF. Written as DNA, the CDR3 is TGTGCCAGCAGAAGGGGACAGGGGGCCTACGAGCAGTACTTC.

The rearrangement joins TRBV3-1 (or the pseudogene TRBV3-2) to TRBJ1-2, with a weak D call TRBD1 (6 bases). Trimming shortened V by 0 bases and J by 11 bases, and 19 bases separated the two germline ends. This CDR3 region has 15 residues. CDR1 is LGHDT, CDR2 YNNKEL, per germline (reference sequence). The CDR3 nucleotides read TGTGCCAGCAGCCAAGATCCCGGACAGTGGGTCTTGTACACCTTC. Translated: CASSQDPGQWVLYTF.

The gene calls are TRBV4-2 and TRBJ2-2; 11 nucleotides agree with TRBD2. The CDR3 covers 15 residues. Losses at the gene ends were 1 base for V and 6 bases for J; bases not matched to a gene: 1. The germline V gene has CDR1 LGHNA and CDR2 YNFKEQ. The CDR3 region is CASSQGTSGSGELFF. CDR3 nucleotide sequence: TGTGCCAGCAGCCAAGGGACTAGCGGGTCCGGGGAGCTGTTTTTT.

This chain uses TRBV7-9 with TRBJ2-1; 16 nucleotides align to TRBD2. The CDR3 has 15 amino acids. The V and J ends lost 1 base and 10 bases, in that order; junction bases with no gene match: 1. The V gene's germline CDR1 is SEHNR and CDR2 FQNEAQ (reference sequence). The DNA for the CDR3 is TGTGCCAGCAGCTTAGTGGGACTAGCGGGAGGGGAGCAGTTCTTC. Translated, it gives CASSLVGLAGGEQFF.

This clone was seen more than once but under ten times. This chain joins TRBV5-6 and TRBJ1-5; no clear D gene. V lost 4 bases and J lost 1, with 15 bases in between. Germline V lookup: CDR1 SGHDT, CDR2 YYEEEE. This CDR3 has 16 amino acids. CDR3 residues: CASSVRREWSNQPQHF. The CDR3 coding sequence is TGTGCCAGCAGCGTGCGGCGAGAATGGAGCAATCAGCCCCAGCATTTT.